Shown below are 10 T cell receptor beta chains from a single sample sequenced in a study of T cells in Graves' hyperthyroidism and ophthalmopathy. Amplification yielded TCR beta CDR3 regions, with RNA transcripts as the source. RT-PCR in the first round (using the HTBI primer set) targeted the TCR CDR3. One entry per CDR3 protein results from TCRdb running MiXCR on the multiplex PCR reads. The sample holds 600,000 to 650,000 distinct CDR3 sequences; around 20% are singletons and the top ten take around a third. Sequencing was performed on blood. The receptors come from a man younger than 40 with Graves' ophthalmopathy.

The V call is TRBV6-1, the J call TRBJ2-7; 13 positions agree with TRBD2. Germline assignment: CDR1 MNHNS and CDR2 SASEGT. The V segment lost 6 bases and the J segment 4 bases; nucleotides outside the gene matches: 6. The CDR3 is made up of 15 amino acids. CDR3 sequence reads: CASRTGLAGVYEQYF. DNA for the CDR3: TGTGCCAGCAGAACTGGACTAGCGGGAGTTTACGAGCAGTACTTC.

This clonotype was found many times. The rearrangement uses TRBV6-5 and TRBJ2-5, with 12 bases fitting TRBD2. The V gene end was trimmed by 0 bases and the J gene end by 3 bases; junction bases not matched to a gene: 2. Germline values: CDR1 MNHEY, CDR2 SVGAGI. This CDR3 comprises 16 residues. DNA of the CDR3: TGTGCCAGCAGTTACTCGCGGACTAGCGGGAAAGAGACCCAGTACTTC. Protein product: CASSYSRTSGKETQYF.

The gene calls are TRBV7-9 and TRBJ2-1; no definite D call. In germline, CDR1 is SEHNR, CDR2 FQNEAQ (reference sequence). The CDR3 spans 14 residues. The V and J ends lost 1 base and 8 bases respectively, with 12 bases between them. CDR3 amino acids: CASSLVVSFHEQFF. The CDR3 DNA is TGTGCCAGCAGCTTAGTTGTCTCGTTCCATGAGCAGTTCTTC.

This clonotype was seen a handful of times. The chain is built from TRBV2 and TRBJ2-7, with 11 bases matching TRBD1. The germline V gene encodes CDR1 SNHLY and CDR2 FYNNEI. CDR3 length equals 15 residues. Trimming at V came to 5 bases and at J to 6 bases, leaving 9 bases not matched to a gene. The CDR3 reads CASSSPGQGAPEQYF. CDR3 sequence (DNA): TGTGCCAGCAGTTCCCCCGGACAGGGGGCGCCCGAGCAGTACTTC.

This clonotype has more than one count but fewer than ten. This chain joins TRBV28 and TRBJ1-2; 8 nucleotides align to TRBD1. Germline trimming cut 6 bases from V and 6 bases from J; bases unmatched to any gene: 6. The germline gives CDR1 MDHEN, CDR2 SYDVKM. This CDR3 is built from 13 residues. CDR3 in DNA: TGTGCCAGCAGCCTGACAGGGGTAAATGGCTACACCTTC. Residues: CASSLTGVNGYTF.

This clonotype was counted a few times. V is TRBV5-1 and J is TRBJ2-1; 13 positions match TRBD2. The length of the CDR3 is 15 residues. V was pared by 4 bases and J by 8 bases, with 6 bases of the junction left unmatched. Germline CDR1 is SGHRS and CDR2 is YFSETQ. CDR3 sequence: CASSTGTSGDDEQFF. The CDR3 DNA is TGCGCCAGCAGCACCGGGACTAGCGGGGACGATGAGCAGTTCTTC.

This clonotype was seen ten or more times. The chain has TRBV30 and TRBJ1-1, with D unresolved. The length of the CDR3 is 12 residues. The V gene lost 0 bases and the J gene lost 1 base, with 3 bases spanning the gap. The germline CDR1 and CDR2 sequences are GTSNPN and SVGIG (reference sequence). The CDR3: CAWSVGNTEAFF. DNA of the CDR3: TGTGCCTGGAGTGTGGGGAACACTGAAGCTTTCTTT.

As for this clonotype: A much larger clone differs from this one at a single base, so this may be a read error. DNA of the CDR3: TGCAGCGTTCGGGACGGAAGAAACACAGATACGCAGTATTTT. It codes for CSVRDGRNTDTQYF. The V gene is TRBV29-1, the J gene TRBJ2-3, with D perhaps being TRBD1 or TRBD2 (5 bases each). Trimming removed 5 bases from V and 2 bases from J, with 14 bases in between. This CDR3 is 14 amino acids long. Germline V lookup: CDR1 SQVTM, CDR2 ANQGSEA.

For this clonotype: The germline gene is not matched at one end of the junction; a read error may be the cause. V and J are TRBV7-7 and TRBJ2-1; D is uncertain. Germline V gene sequence: CDR1 SSHAT, CDR2 FNYEAQ (reference sequence). The CDR3 is made up of 13 amino acids. Here the CDR3 DNA reads TGTGCTAGCAGCTTACGCCGGGCGGATGACCAGTTCTTC. It translates to CASSLRRADDQFF. Looking up the rest from reference TRBV7-7 and TRBJ2-1 gives the full variable domain: GAGVSQSPRYKVTKRGQDVTLRCDPISSHATLYWYQQALGQGPEFLTYFNYEAQPDKSGLPSDRFSAERPEGSISTLTIQRTEQRDSAMYRCASSLRRADDQFFGPGTRLTVL.

This clonotype was detected ten times or more. The rearrangement uses TRBV3-1 and TRBJ2-7; TRBD2 aligns across 10 bases. This CDR3 has 17 residues. V gave up 4 bases and J gave up 3 bases; unmatched junction bases: 12. The germline gives CDR1 LGHDT, CDR2 YNNKEL (reference sequence). CDR3 residues: CASSPLSGTSVHYEQYF. In DNA form, the CDR3 reads TGTGCCAGCAGCCCCCTTTCCGGGACTAGCGTGCACTACGAGCAGTACTTC.